This T cell receptor (beta chain) stems from a study of T-cell reconstitution after alpha-beta-depleted transplantation in children. Researchers prepared the TCRbeta library using unique molecular identifiers, the study reports. MiXCR, applied by TCRdb to the PCR reads, yields one record per CDR3 protein. The sample records about 610,000 distinct CDR3 sequences, roughly a tenth being singletons. The CDR3 sequence is 15 residues long. The V end lost 3 bases, the J end lost 4 bases, and 15 bases lay between the germline ends. Germline-derived CDR1 and CDR2 are SGHRS and YFSETQ. V is TRBV5-1 and J is TRBJ2-3; D remains unclear. This sample comprised PBMCs from the stem cell graft donor, obtained from the stem cell graft. This TCR was sampled from a human donor who donated a stem cell graft to a child with acute myeloid leukemia. DNA for the CDR3: TGCGCCAGCAGCTCATGGACCCCAGTGGCAGATACGCAGTATTTT. Its translation is CASSSWTPVADTQYF.